This T cell receptor (beta chain) was profiled in a study of blood T cell repertoires in COVID-19. Study at large: Some COVID-19 samples were acute and others convalescent; all came from the United States, Italy and Spain. Nucleic acid was either cDNA or gDNA, and it came from T cells, B-cell-depleted T cells, or PBMCs.

The CDR3 runs to 15 residues. The V segment lost 0 bases and the J segment 1 base; nucleotides outside the gene matches: 3. CDR1 and CDR2 from the germline V gene are GTSNPN and SVGIG (reference sequence). Per the original data handling: From reference gene primer amplification, estimates of nucleated cell counts were derived. Using immunoSEQ multiplex PCR, the repertoire was profiled, and TCRdb retains in-frame clones only, with some absent. V, J and clone size are those of that table, while D and trimming were read from the DNA. The sample holds some 33,000 clones, around 85% seen once. The sequence was collected from a human donor in a cohort sampled during active COVID-19. The chain employs TRBV30 and TRBJ2-5, with 9 bases fitting TRBD2. Sequenced input: peripheral blood. The CDR3, as DNA: TGTGCCTGGAGTGTCCTAGCGGGGCCCCAAGAGACCCAGTACTTC. It translates to CAWSVLAGPQETQYF.